The clone carrying this T cell receptor (beta chain) was picked up a small number of times. The antigen is unknown. The data belong to a study of T cell responses to AZD1222 COVID-19 vaccine. On the study more broadly: Second doses were pooled across both intervals (about 4 or about 12 weeks).

Findings of the study overall: Spike-specific TCRs gained breadth and depth after people received two AZD1222 doses. Donors skewed white British and female; clonal diversity was possibly underestimated. CD4 TCRs linked to vaccination spanned spike, dominating at 160-218 and 743-854.

Repertoires were generated with immunoSEQ multiplex PCR, while TCRdb's copy carries only in-frame clones and drops some. The table shows around 50,000 clones, with around 86% occurring only once. The material sequenced was peripheral blood, taken on day 0 of AZD1222 vaccination. The TCR was taken from an adult in good health.

The CDR3 loop is CASSSREGQMNTEAFF. Written as DNA, the CDR3 is TGTGCCAGCAGTTCGCGAGAGGGACAGATGAACACTGAAGCTTTCTTT. J is TRBJ1-1 and V is TRBV27; TRBD1 agrees at 7 bases. After removal of 4 bases from V and 0 bases from J, the junction contained 8 bases not matched to a gene. Germline CDR1 reads MNHEY; CDR2 reads SMNVEV (reference sequence). The CDR3 spans 16 residues.